The rows below give T cell receptor beta chains drawn from one sample of a study of read filtering for tumor transcriptome and immune sequencing. TCRdb reprocessed the reads with MiXCR, giving one entry per CDR3 protein. The sample has fewer than 25,000 distinct CDR3 sequences, under 25% seen once; the top ten hold about 51%. Material: a population of CD138-negative cells sorted from bone marrow. These receptors came from a donor at least 40 years old with multiple myeloma. CDR3s include the opening cysteine and the closing phenylalanine or tryptophan. The D gene is left open where the match is weak. Size is omitted from some rows. Given values are once, few, many or a class for expanded clones.

D: TRBD1; size: medium-sized; J: TRBJ1-4; V: TRBV12-3/TRBV12-4; DNA: TGTGCCAGCAGTCCGGGGGACAGGGGGAATGAAAAACTGTTTTTT; CDR3: CASSPGDRGNEKLFF
D: TRBD1; size: .; J: TRBJ2-2; V: TRBV5-1; DNA: TGCGCCAGCAGCTTGGAGGGACAGGAGGACACCGGGGAGCTGTTTTTT; CDR3: CASSLEGQEDTGELFF
D: .; size: few; J: TRBJ2-5; V: TRBV7-8; DNA: TGTGCCAGCACCCTCGGCGCGACCCAGTACTTC; CDR3: CASTLGATQYF
D: .; size: many; J: TRBJ1-1; V: TRBV19; DNA: TGTGCCAGTAGTTGGAGGACAGCGTCGAACACTGAAGCTTTCTTT; CDR3: CASSWRTASNTEAFF
D: TRBD2; size: few; J: TRBJ2-5; V: TRBV28; DNA: TGTGCCAGCAGTTTATTCCTAGCGGGTCCCCGGAGGGAGACCCAGTACTTC; CDR3: CASSLFLAGPRRETQYF
D: .; size: .; J: TRBJ1-5; V: TRBV6-1; DNA: TGTGCCAGCAGCCCGTCGGGGAGCTTAGATCAGCCCCAGCATTTT; CDR3: CASSPSGSLDQPQHF
D: .; size: .; J: TRBJ2-7; V: TRBV19; DNA: TGTGCCAGTAGGAACGAGCAGTACTTC; CDR3: CASRNEQYF
D: TRBD2; size: .; J: TRBJ2-2; V: TRBV5-6; DNA: TGTGCCAGCAGCTTGACTAGCGGGGGTGGCGGGGAGCTGTTTTTT; CDR3: CASSLTSGGGGELFF
D: .; size: few; J: TRBJ2-3; V: TRBV7-2; DNA: TGTGCCAGCAGCTTATTCCCCGGGGCTGATACGCAGTATTTT; CDR3: CASSLFPGADTQYF
D: .; size: many; J: TRBJ1-1; V: TRBV28; DNA: TGTGCCAGCACCACGACCGGGGTTTACACTGAAGCTTTCTTT; CDR3: CASTTTGVYTEAFF
D: .; size: few; J: TRBJ1-2; V: TRBV19; DNA: TGTGCCAGTAGTATTACTCGGACAGCCTATGGCTACACCTTC; CDR3: CASSITRTAYGYTF
D: .; size: .; J: TRBJ1-3; V: TRBV7-3; DNA: TGTGCGGGGGGTACCACCATATATTTT; CDR3: CAGGTTIYF
D: .; size: many; J: TRBJ2-7; V: TRBV28; DNA: TGTGCCAGCAGTGCAAGCTACGAGCAGTACTTC; CDR3: CASSASYEQYF
D: .; size: many; J: TRBJ1-2; V: TRBV29-1; DNA: TGCAGCGTTGATCAGGAGGGTAACTATGGCTACACCTTC; CDR3: CSVDQEGNYGYTF
D: .; size: many; J: TRBJ2-2; V: TRBV3-1; DNA: TGTGCCAGCAGCCAAGATTCGTCTTGGACCGGGGAGCTGTTTTTT; CDR3: CASSQDSSWTGELFF
D: .; size: .; J: TRBJ1-5; V: TRBV4-2; DNA: TGTGCCAGCAGCCAGGCCTGGGACGCTAGGAATCAGCCCCAGCGTTTT; CDR3: CASSQAWDARNQPQRF
D: .; size: many; J: TRBJ1-4; V: TRBV7-2; DNA: TGTGCCAGCAGCTTGACTAATGAAAAACTGTTTTTT; CDR3: CASSLTNEKLFF
D: TRBD2; size: .; J: TRBJ2-1; V: TRBV20-1; DNA: TGCAGTGCTACCCAAACTAGCGGGGGGGACAATGAGCAGTTCTTC; CDR3: CSATQTSGGDNEQFF
D: TRBD2; size: many; J: TRBJ2-3; V: TRBV20-1; DNA: TGCAGTGCTAGAGATCGGGGGACGGCTAGCGGGGGCTCAGATACGCAGTATTTT; CDR3: CSARDRGTASGGSDTQYF
D: .; size: many; J: TRBJ1-5; V: TRBV19; DNA: TGTGCCAGTAGTTCGAACAGGTATCAGCCCCAGCATTTT; CDR3: CASSSNRYQPQHF
D: .; size: many; J: TRBJ1-1; V: TRBV2; DNA: TGTGCCAGCAGACTCAACAGGGAGGACACTGAAGCTTTCTTT; CDR3: CASRLNREDTEAFF
D: .; size: many; J: TRBJ2-3; V: TRBV6-5; DNA: TGTGCCAGCATTGCACCTTGGACAGATACGCAGTATTTT; CDR3: CASIAPWTDTQYF
D: .; size: few; J: TRBJ1-1; V: TRBV18; DNA: TGTGCCAGCTCACCACCGGGGGCTGGAACTGAAGCTTTCTTT; CDR3: CASSPPGAGTEAFF
D: .; size: many; J: TRBJ2-2; V: TRBV11-2; DNA: TGTGCCAGCAACCCGAGGGGAAACACCGGGGAGCTGTTTTTT; CDR3: CASNPRGNTGELFF
D: TRBD1; size: many; J: TRBJ2-3; V: TRBV14; DNA: TGTGCCAGCAGCCAATCTGGGACAGGGATAACAGATACGCAGTATTTT; CDR3: CASSQSGTGITDTQYF
D: .; size: few; J: TRBJ1-6; V: TRBV6-1; DNA: TGTGCCAGCAGTGACGGAGGGGCCTGGTCACCCCTCCACTTT; CDR3: CASSDGGAWSPLHF
D: .; size: .; J: TRBJ2-3; V: TRBV25-1; DNA: TGTGCCAGCAGACCCTCAGGAGATACGCAGTATTTT; CDR3: CASRPSGDTQYF
D: TRBD2; size: .; J: TRBJ2-5; V: TRBV19; DNA: TGTGCCAGTAGTGCCCGGGCGGGGGGGCAAGAGACCCAGTACTTC; CDR3: CASSARAGGQETQYF
D: .; size: .; J: TRBJ2-2; V: TRBV16; DNA: TGTGCCAGCAGCCCTCCGAACACCGGGGAGCTGTTTTTT; CDR3: CASSPPNTGELFF
D: .; size: many; J: TRBJ1-4; V: TRBV20-1; DNA: TGCAGTGCTAGCAGGGGAGGGAATGAAAAACTGTTTTTT; CDR3: CSASRGGNEKLFF
D: .; size: medium-sized; J: TRBJ2-7; V: TRBV10-1; DNA: TGCGCCAGCCAAAAAGAGGGCTCCTACGAGCAGTACTTC; CDR3: CASQKEGSYEQYF
D: .; size: few; J: TRBJ1-1; V: TRBV20-1; DNA: TGCAGTGCTAGAGACCGAAGGGACACTGAAGCTTTCTTT; CDR3: CSARDRRDTEAFF
D: .; size: many; J: TRBJ2-3; V: TRBV5-1; DNA: TGCGCCAGCAGCTTTAGAGGGGGACCAGATACGCAGTATTTT; CDR3: CASSFRGGPDTQYF
D: .; size: .; J: TRBJ2-1; V: TRBV7-9; DNA: TGTGCCAGCAGCTTAGAGGACTACAATGAGCGGTTCTTC; CDR3: CASSLEDYNERFF
D: TRBD1; size: many; J: TRBJ2-5; V: TRBV5-1; DNA: TGCGCCAGCAGCCCTCGGACAGGGGGCAGGGAGACCCAGTACTTC; CDR3: CASSPRTGGRETQYF
D: TRBD1; size: .; J: TRBJ1-1; V: TRBV20-1; DNA: TGCAGTGCTGGGACGGACAGGCCCCTTAACACTGAAGCTTTCTTT; CDR3: CSAGTDRPLNTEAFF
D: .; size: few; J: TRBJ2-2; V: TRBV12-3/TRBV12-4; DNA: TGTGCCAGCAGTTCGGTCCCCAACACCGGGGAGCTGTTTTTT; CDR3: CASSSVPNTGELFF
D: .; size: medium-sized; J: TRBJ2-5; V: TRBV9; DNA: TGTGCCAGCAGCGTAGATGGGGGGGGGCGGGAGACCCAGTACTTC; CDR3: CASSVDGGGRETQYF
D: .; size: many; J: TRBJ2-2; V: TRBV6-5; DNA: TGTGCCAGCAGTTTCGGAGCCGGGGAGCTGTTTTTT; CDR3: CASSFGAGELFF
D: .; size: .; J: TRBJ1-2; V: TRBV20-1; DNA: TGCAGTTACTTCCAGGGGAGCTATGGCTACACCTTC; CDR3: CSYFQGSYGYTF